What follows are 27 T cell receptor beta chains derived from one specimen sequenced in a study of cytomegalovirus exposure and HLA in healthy donors (dated by TCRdb to the late 2010s). The library was made by the immunoSEQ multiplex PCR assay. TCRdb's version of the immuneACCESS table is confined to in-frame rearrangements and falls short of the full clone set. An unresolved V gene accounts for under half of the shortfall where checked; the remainder is of unknown origin. This sample gives approximately 59,000 clones in total; 80% to 95% of them show up just once. Clones ranked in the top ten supply about 5.7% of the sample. The sample consisted of PBMCs. The receptors were gathered from a man between 18 and 29 years old in good health and CMV-seropositive.

The chain recombines TRBV29-1 with TRBJ1-1; possibly TRBD1 for D (6 bases). Germline loops: CDR1 SQVTM, CDR2 ANQGSEA. V was trimmed by 5 bases and J by 0 bases, leaving 10 bases between them. This CDR3 has 13 amino acids. CDR3 DNA: TGCAGCGTTACTACAGGGATGAACACTGAAGCTTTCTTT. As protein: CSVTTGMNTEAFF. The full variable domain, rest sourced from reference TRBV29-1 and TRBJ1-1, is SAVISQKPSRDICQRGTSLTIQCQVDSQVTMMFWYRQQPGQSLTLIATANQGSEATYESGFVIDKFPISRPNLTFSTLTVSNMSPEDSSIYLCSVTTGMNTEAFFGQGTRLTVV.

The J gene is TRBJ2-7, the V gene TRBV5-1; D perhaps matches TRBD1 (5 bases). The CDR3 runs 16 residues. Deletions cut 4 bases from V and 0 bases from J, with 17 bases between. CDR1 and CDR2 from the germline V gene are SGHRS and YFSETQ. As DNA, the CDR3 is TGCGCCAGCAGCCTGTTACAAGGGGCGAGCTCCTACGAGCAGTACTTC. This sequence encodes CASSLLQGASSYEQYF. The variable domain in full, with the rest retrieved from reference TRBV5-1 and TRBJ2-7, is KAGVTQTPRYLIKTRGQQVTLSCSPISGHRSVSWYQQTPGQGLQFLFEYFSETQRNKGNFPGRFSGRQFSNSRSEMNVSTLELGDSALYLCASSLLQGASSYEQYFGPGTRLTVT.

The rearrangement links TRBV27 to TRBJ2-7; 8 bases are shared with TRBD2. This CDR3 has 16 residues. The ends lost 0 bases at V and 1 base at J; junction bases unmatched: 5. CDR1 is MNHEY, CDR2 SMNVEV, per germline (reference sequence). The DNA for the CDR3 is TGTGCCAGCAGTTTATCTCGGGTAGCGGGATCCTACGAGCAGTACTTC. This codes for CASSLSRVAGSYEQYF.

This chain uses TRBV28 with TRBJ2-7; unclear D gene. The V gene lost 3 bases and the J gene lost 0 bases, with 6 bases spanning the gap. Germline lookup yields CDR1 MDHEN and CDR2 SYDVKM. This CDR3 is built from 13 residues. DNA of the CDR3: TGTGCCAGCAGTTTTAGTAGCTCCTACGAGCAGTACTTC. Its protein is CASSFSSSYEQYF.

V and J are TRBV7-2 and TRBJ2-1; 11 nucleotides line up with TRBD2. The CDR3 is made up of 14 amino acids. The V and J ends lost 3 bases and 13 bases, in that order; junction bases with no gene match: 8. Germline lookup yields CDR1 SGHTA and CDR2 FQGNSA. CDR3 DNA: TGTGCCAGCAGCTTGACTAGCGGGGAGGTGAAACAGTTCTTC. Amino acids: CASSLTSGEVKQFF.

The V and J genes are TRBV9 and TRBJ1-4, with 9 bases lining up with TRBD1. The germline CDR1 and CDR2 sequences are SGDLS and YYNGEE. The CDR3 totals 15 residues. Trimming at V came to 0 bases and at J to 6 bases, leaving 3 bases not matched to a gene. The CDR3 protein is CASSVAGTGHEKLFF. As DNA, the CDR3 is TGTGCCAGCAGCGTAGCCGGGACAGGGCATGAAAAACTGTTTTTT.

V and J are TRBV5-8 and TRBJ2-1; perhaps TRBD2 as D (5 bases). This CDR3 comprises 16 residues. V lost 4 bases and J lost 4, with 18 bases in between. Looked up from germline, CDR1 is SGHTS and CDR2 is YDEGEE. This chain's CDR3 is CASSTSWRPKYNEQFF. The CDR3 coding sequence is TGTGCCAGCAGCACCTCCTGGAGGCCCAAATACAATGAGCAGTTCTTC. Based on the CDR3 plus reference TRBV5-8 and TRBJ2-1, the full variable domain is EAGVTQSPTHLIKTRGQQATLRCSPISGHTSVYWYQQALGLGLQFLLWYDEGEERNRGNFPPRFSGRQFPNYSSELNVNALELEDSALYLCASSTSWRPKYNEQFFGPGTRLTVL.

The CDR3 DNA reads as TGTGCCATCAGTGATAGCTCCCCTAGCTCCTACAATGAGCAGTTCTTC. Its protein is CAISDSSPSSYNEQFF. The chain employs TRBV10-3 and TRBJ2-1; D remains unclear. CDR3 length: 16 residues. The V end was cut by 3 bases, the J end by 0 bases, with 12 bases between. Germline V gene lookup returns CDR1 ENHRY and CDR2 SYGVKD.

The rearrangement joins TRBV7-9 to TRBJ2-7; perhaps TRBD1 as D (6 bases). Germline V lookup: CDR1 SEHNR, CDR2 FQNEAQ (reference sequence). The V gene lost 5 bases and the J gene lost 6 bases, with 11 bases spanning the gap. This CDR3 comprises 12 residues. The CDR3 loop is CASSLGTSEQYF. In DNA form, the CDR3 reads TGTGCCAGCAGCCTGGGGACATCCGAGCAGTACTTC.

This chain links TRBV7-9 with TRBJ2-7; TRBD1 matches 7 bases. Germline V gene data show CDR1 as SEHNR and CDR2 as FQNEAQ (reference sequence). Unmatched junction bases numbered 8, after V lost 1 base and J lost 5 bases. The CDR3 extends over 15 amino acids. CDR3: CASSLDRQGGHEQYF. As DNA, the CDR3 is TGTGCCAGCAGCTTAGATCGACAGGGTGGCCACGAGCAGTACTTC.

CDR3 coding DNA: TGTGCCAGCAGCTTTGACAGGGGCGACGAGCAGTACTTC. Protein product: CASSFDRGDEQYF. The rearrangement links TRBV7-2 to TRBJ2-7; TRBD1 aligns across 8 bases. CDR3 length: 13 residues. The V gene's germline CDR1 is SGHTA and CDR2 FQGNSA. The V gene end was trimmed by 3 bases and the J gene end by 5 bases; junction bases not matched to a gene: 3.

The chain joins TRBV6-1 to TRBJ1-5; TRBD1 is a possible D gene (6 bases). CDR1 and CDR2 from the germline V gene are MNHNS and SASEGT. This CDR3 spans 16 amino acids. Trimming took 3 bases from V and 4 from J, leaving 16 bases between them. The CDR3 bases are TGTGCCAGCAGTGAGTATTGGACAGAAACAAATCAGCCCCAGCATTTT. Translating it yields CASSEYWTETNQPQHF.

A few counts support this clone. The CDR3 nucleotides are TGTGCCAGCAGCGACCCCGGGACAGGTACCTACGAGCAGTACTTC. It specifies CASSDPGTGTYEQYF. V gene TRBV28 combines with J gene TRBJ2-7, with 8 bases lining up with TRBD1. The CDR3 length is 15 residues. Germline CDR1 is MDHEN and CDR2 is SYDVKM. V shed 6 bases, J shed 2 bases, and the junction held 9 bases outside the gene matches. Together with reference TRBV28 and TRBJ2-7, the CDR3 gives the full variable domain: DVKVTQSSRYLVKRTGEKVFLECVQDMDHENMFWYRQDPGLGLRLIYFSYDVKMKEKGDIPEGYSVSREKKERFSLILESASTNQTSMYLCASSDPGTGTYEQYFGPGTRLTVT.

The gene calls are TRBV4-1 and TRBJ2-3, with 7 positions matching TRBD1. CDR1 and CDR2 from the germline V gene are MGHRA and YSYEKL. V shed 6 bases, J shed 0 bases, and the junction held 6 bases outside the gene matches. There are 15 residues in the CDR3. The CDR3 reads CASSRSTGSTDTQYF. The CDR3 region has the DNA TGCGCCAGCAGTCGCTCGACAGGGAGCACAGATACGCAGTATTTT.

V is TRBV30 and J is TRBJ1-2; perhaps TRBD1 as D (5 bases). From germline, CDR1 is GTSNPN and CDR2 SVGIG (reference sequence). V was trimmed by 7 bases and J by 4 bases, leaving 16 bases between them. CDR3 size: 13 residues. CDR3 in amino acids: CAFFVGGSYGYTF. In nucleotides, the CDR3 is TGTGCCTTTTTTGTGGGGGGGAGCTATGGCTACACCTTC.

The chain couples TRBV4-1 to TRBJ2-7; 11 positions agree with TRBD2. Germline V gene lookup returns CDR1 MGHRA and CDR2 YSYEKL. V dropped 4 bases and J dropped 0; count of bases not matched to a gene: 5. The CDR3 sequence is 16 residues long. CDR3: CASSPPGTSGSYEQYF. The CDR3 coding sequence is TGCGCCAGCAGCCCCCCGGGGACTAGCGGCTCCTACGAGCAGTACTTC.

This chain joins TRBV5-4 and TRBJ1-4, with 7 bases fitting TRBD1. CDR3 length: 15 amino acids. CDR1 is SGHNT, CDR2 YYREEE, per germline (reference sequence). Trimming removed 3 bases from V and 2 bases from J; junction bases left unmatched: 4. The CDR3 loop is CASSSQGTTNEKLFF. The CDR3 DNA is TGTGCCAGCAGCTCACAGGGGACGACTAATGAAAAACTGTTTTTT.

This clone appeared a single time. The rearrangement uses TRBV7-9 and TRBJ1-1; D is unclear. The CDR3 has 12 amino acids. The V gene's germline CDR1 is SEHNR and CDR2 FQNEAQ (reference sequence). The ends were cut back, 5 bases at V and 7 bases at J, with 11 bases in the middle. CDR3 in amino acids: CASSARELEAFF. The CDR3, as DNA: TGTGCCAGCAGCGCCCGGGAGCTTGAAGCTTTCTTT.

The gene calls are TRBV4-1 and TRBJ2-1; 8 bases match TRBD2. The length of the CDR3 is 13 residues. CDR1 is MGHRA, CDR2 YSYEKL, per germline. The junction had 8 bases not matched to a gene; V was cut back by 0 bases and J by 16 bases. The chain's CDR3 is CASSQDRTGGVFF. The CDR3 bases are TGCGCCAGCAGCCAAGATCGAACGGGAGGGGTATTCTTC.

The chain joins TRBV6-1 to TRBJ2-1, with D unresolved. Germline values: CDR1 MNHNS, CDR2 SASEGT. This CDR3 has 16 residues. Trimming left V 2 bases short and J 5 bases short, with 16 bases between. The CDR3 DNA reads TGTGCCAGCAGTGAAAAGACCCGGGTTCTCCACAATGAGCAGTTCTTC. This encodes CASSEKTRVLHNEQFF.

V usage is TRBV29-1 and J usage is TRBJ1-5; D is perhaps TRBD1 (5 bases). The V end was cut by 4 bases, the J end by 4 bases, with 17 bases between. Germline CDR1 is SQVTM and CDR2 is ANQGSEA. The CDR3 has 15 amino acids. The CDR3 DNA reads as TGCAGCGTTGCCCTAGGGGCAGGGTCAAATCAGCCCCAGCATTTT. Translated, it gives CSVALGAGSNQPQHF.

The V and J genes are TRBV5-1 and TRBJ1-1, with D perhaps TRBD1 (6 bases). In germline, CDR1 is SGHRS, CDR2 YFSETQ. The CDR3 extends over 14 amino acids. The V end was cut by 2 bases, the J end by 5 bases, with 13 bases between. As DNA, the CDR3 is TGCGCCAGCAGCTTCCGGGACACCGAGACTGAAGCTTTCTTT. Protein: CASSFRDTETEAFF.

The chain carries TRBV6-5 and TRBJ1-5; D is undetermined. This CDR3 has 16 amino acids. V was pared by 0 bases and J by 4 bases, with 13 bases between. The V gene's germline CDR1 is MNHEY and CDR2 SVGAGI. The CDR3 sequence is CASSYSSRSTNQPQHF. DNA for the CDR3: TGTGCCAGCAGTTACTCATCCAGGTCCACGAATCAGCCCCAGCATTTT.

This chain uses TRBV30 with TRBJ2-1; 8 bases align to TRBD2. The CDR3 extends over 16 amino acids. The germline CDR1 and CDR2 sequences are GTSNPN and SVGIG (reference sequence). The ends lost 0 bases at V and 0 bases at J; junction bases unmatched: 4. The CDR3 loop is CAWSVRGGSSYNEQFF. The CDR3 coding sequence is TGTGCCTGGAGTGTACGGGGGGGAAGCTCCTACAATGAGCAGTTCTTC.

The chain links TRBV9 to TRBJ1-1; 7 nucleotides match TRBD1. The CDR3 consists of 15 residues. CDR1 is SGDLS and CDR2 is YYNGEE in the germline V gene. After removal of 4 bases from V and 6 bases from J, the junction contained 12 bases not matched to a gene. CDR3 nucleotide sequence: TGTGCCAGCAGCACCGGGACAGACCGGTACGCTGAAGCTTTCTTT. Protein product: CASSTGTDRYAEAFF.

The chain joins TRBV7-9 to TRBJ2-5; 9 bases align to TRBD1. The CDR3 sequence is 16 residues long. The V segment lost 3 bases and the J segment 1 base; nucleotides outside the gene matches: 6. Germline CDR1 and CDR2: SEHNR and FQNEAQ (reference sequence). The CDR3 sequence is CASSLVGTGTQETQYF. The DNA of the CDR3 is TGTGCCAGCAGCTTGGTAGGGACAGGGACCCAAGAGACCCAGTACTTC.

This chain links TRBV4-2 with TRBJ2-1; 11 bases fit TRBD2. Trimming took 3 bases from V and 3 from J; bases not matched to a gene: 4. Germline-derived CDR1 and CDR2 are LGHNA and YNFKEQ. This CDR3 has 16 amino acids. CDR3 bases: TGTGCCAGCAGCCAGCTGACTAGCGGGAACTACAATGAGCAGTTCTTC. Translating it yields CASSQLTSGNYNEQFF.